This T cell receptor (beta chain) came from a study of shared clonotypes between healthy human individuals. The CDR3 spans 15 residues. V gave up 1 base and J gave up 5 bases, with 12 bases separating them. The V gene's germline CDR1 is MDHEN and CDR2 SYDVKM. Only in-frame clones appear in the TCRdb table, and some are missing; sequencing was by immunoSEQ multiplex PCR. The profile covers more than 2 million clones, with roughly 94% appearing a single time and 0.1% to 0.15% taken by the ten largest. The receptor was isolated from a man aged 18 to 35 in good health. The rearrangement joins TRBV28 to TRBJ2-1; TRBD2 is a possible D gene (5 bases). The specimen sequenced was naive CD4+ T cells sorted from blood. The subset here: CD45RA+ positively selected. Written as DNA, the CDR3 is TGTGCCAGCAGTTTATTAACAGTGGGAGACAATGAGCAGTTCTTC. It is translated as CASSLLTVGDNEQFF.